These 22 T cell receptor beta chains were sequenced from one sample in a study of shared clonotypes between healthy human individuals. Measured with immunoSEQ multiplex PCR; TCRdb has only the in-frame clones, and not every one. The data show over a million clones, around three quarters seen once. The sequenced sample consisted of memory CD4+ T cells from PBMCs. Regarding subset: CD45RA-negative fraction. The receptors originated from a young man in good health. Some clones in this sample may be carry-over from other donors' samples.

On this clone: This specimen includes other DNA sequences encoding the same CDR3. V is TRBV5-1 and J is TRBJ2-6; D is undetermined. Germline CDR1 and CDR2: SGHRS and YFSETQ. Trimming removed 4 bases from V and 0 bases from J, with 5 bases in between. The CDR3 length is 14 residues. Here the CDR3 reads CASSGGSGANVLTF. For the CDR3, the DNA is TGCGCCAGCAGCGGTGGCTCTGGGGCCAACGTCCTGACTTTC.

The chain combines TRBV6-4 with TRBJ2-7; 10 bases map to TRBD2. After removal of 5 bases from V and 1 base from J, the junction contained 5 bases not matched to a gene. CDR3 length equals 15 residues. Germline CDR1 reads MRHNA; CDR2 reads SNTAGT. CDR3 sequence (DNA): TGTGCCAGCAGTCTCCTAGCGGGAGAGTCCTACGAGCAGTACTTC. The encoded protein is CASSLLAGESYEQYF.

Ten or more counts support this clone. CDR3 residues: CASEDRDKNIQYF. As DNA, the CDR3 is TGTGCCAGCGAGGACAGGGACAAAAACATTCAGTACTTC. This chain links TRBV28 with TRBJ2-4; TRBD1 agrees at 8 bases. The CDR3 extends over 13 amino acids. The germline V gene encodes CDR1 MDHEN and CDR2 SYDVKM. The V gene end was trimmed by 8 bases and the J gene end by 3 bases; junction bases not matched to a gene: 3.

The chain recombines TRBV11-3 with TRBJ2-3; 11 nucleotides align to TRBD2. The CDR3 covers 17 residues. Per the germline V gene, CDR1 is SGHNT and CDR2 is YENEEA. V shed 2 bases and J 0 bases; nucleotides not matched to a gene: 4. As DNA, the CDR3 is TGTGCCAGCAGCTTAAGGCGGACTAGCGGGAGCACAGATACGCAGTATTTT. This encodes CASSLRRTSGSTDTQYF. Supplemented by reference TRBV11-3 and TRBJ2-3, the full variable domain reads EAGVVQSPRYKIIEKKQPVAFWCNPISGHNTLYWYLQNLGQGPELLIRYENEEAVDDSQLPKDRFSAERLKGVDSTLKIQPAELGDSAVYLCASSLRRTSGSTDTQYFGPGTRLTVL.

J is TRBJ1-3 and V is TRBV9; maybe TRBD1 (5 bases). Germline lookup yields CDR1 SGDLS and CDR2 YYNGEE. This CDR3 is 18 amino acids long. The V gene lost 3 bases and the J gene lost 2 bases, with 21 bases spanning the gap. This CDR3 reads CASSGPKGSPSTGNTIYF. In DNA form, the CDR3 reads TGTGCCAGCAGCGGTCCGAAGGGGAGCCCCTCAACTGGAAACACCATATATTTT.

The gene calls are TRBV5-4 and TRBJ2-1, with no clear D. The length of the CDR3 is 11 residues. Germline loops: CDR1 SGHNT, CDR2 YYREEE (reference sequence). Trimming pared 0 bases from V and 7 bases from J, leaving 2 bases between. CDR3 sequence: CASSLENEQFF. The CDR3 DNA follows: TGTGCCAGCAGCTTGGAGAATGAGCAGTTCTTC.

This chain uses TRBV6-7 with TRBJ2-3; 7 nucleotides agree with TRBD2. TRBV6-7 is sorted into the ORF group, with uncertain function. The ends lost 8 bases at V and 4 bases at J; junction bases unmatched: 6. The CDR3 is 13 residues long. Here the CDR3 DNA reads TGTGCCAGCCTGGGGGGAGGGGCAGATACGCAGTATTTT. It codes for CASLGGGADTQYF.

The chain links TRBV27 to TRBJ1-2; the D gene is possibly TRBD1 (5 bases). Trimming left V 5 bases short and J 0 bases short, with 13 bases between. The CDR3 runs to 15 residues. Germline CDR1 is MNHEY and CDR2 is SMNVEV (reference sequence). The DNA for the CDR3 is TGTGCCAGCAGTCCGTCAGGGTCCACTAACTATGGCTACACCTTC. Its translation: CASSPSGSTNYGYTF.

This clone occurred a few times. This chain joins TRBV6-1 and TRBJ1-5; TRBD1 might be the D (5 bases). The CDR3 length is 14 residues. The V end lost 7 bases, the J end lost 2 bases, and 12 bases lay between the germline ends. Germline V gives CDR1 MNHNS, CDR2 SASEGT. The DNA of the CDR3 is TGTGCCAGCATCCCCTGGGGGGGCAATCAGCCCCAGCATTTT. Translation: CASIPWGGNQPQHF.

V and J are TRBV9 and TRBJ2-3, with 9 nucleotides matching TRBD1. CDR3 size: 16 residues. CDR1 is SGDLS and CDR2 is YYNGEE in the germline V gene. After removal of 1 base from V and 4 bases from J, the junction contained 7 bases not matched to a gene. CDR3 sequence (DNA): TGTGCCAGCAGCGTATTCGGGACAGGGAATGCAGATACGCAGTATTTT. The encoded protein is CASSVFGTGNADTQYF.

This clone was seen a few times. The chain carries TRBV7-9 and TRBJ2-2, with TRBD1 matching over 7 bases. The CDR3 consists of 18 residues. Germline CDR1 is SEHNR and CDR2 is FQNEAQ (reference sequence). With 2 bases clipped from V and 4 bases from J, the junction kept 13 bases outside the gene matches. CDR3 loop: CASSLSQARQGSTGELFF. The DNA for the CDR3 is TGTGCCAGCAGCTTATCCCAAGCCCGACAGGGCTCCACCGGGGAGCTGTTTTTT.

There are a few counts of this clone. V and J are TRBV28 and TRBJ1-2, with a tentative D call TRBD1 (5 bases). Trimming removed 2 bases from V and 4 bases from J, with 14 bases in between. Per germline, CDR1 MDHEN and CDR2 SYDVKM. The CDR3 totals 15 residues. CDR3 residues: CASSLPRANSYGYTF. Here the CDR3 DNA reads TGTGCCAGCAGTTTACCCAGGGCAAACAGCTATGGCTACACCTTC.

This clone was detected only a few times. The V and J genes are TRBV11-3 and TRBJ2-3; D unclear. V lost 6 bases and J 5 bases, leaving 9 bases between the germline ends. Germline CDR1 SGHNT, CDR2 YENEEA. This CDR3 contains 12 residues. The CDR3 here is CASSLDLDTQYF. The CDR3 region has the DNA TGTGCCAGCAGTCTCGACTTAGATACGCAGTATTTT.

This rearrangement joins TRBV18 to TRBJ1-1, with D perhaps TRBD1 (6 bases). The CDR3 has 16 amino acids. The germline V gene has CDR1 KGHSH and CDR2 LQKENI. Trimming took off 0 bases at V and 1 base at J, with 12 bases between the two ends. The CDR3 here is CASSPPSGRGNTEAFF. As DNA, the CDR3 is TGTGCCAGCTCACCACCTTCAGGCAGGGGGAACACTGAAGCTTTCTTT.

The chain employs TRBV14 and TRBJ1-2; possible D gene TRBD1, 5 bases. The CDR3 covers 12 residues. V was clipped by 4 bases and J by 2 bases, with 5 bases between them. Germline V CDR1 and CDR2: SGHDN, FVKESK. This CDR3 reads CASSRDNYGYTF. DNA of the CDR3: TGTGCCAGCAGCCGGGACAACTATGGCTACACCTTC.

J is TRBJ2-5 and V is TRBV4-2, with no clear D. The DNA end favors TRBJ2-7, so the J call may be wrong. This CDR3 is 13 amino acids long. Germline V gives CDR1 LGHNA, CDR2 YNFKEQ. CDR3 sequence (DNA): TGTGCCAGCAGCCAAGATTTGTCCTACGAGCAGTACTTC. This sequence encodes CASSQDLSYEQYF.

The CDR3 DNA reads as TGTGCCAGCAGTTCAGGGGGCATAGGACAGCCCCAGCATTTT. This gives the protein CASSSGGIGQPQHF. The J gene is TRBJ1-5, the V gene TRBV6-5; TRBD1 aligns across 8 bases. The CDR3 length is 14 residues. CDR1 and CDR2 (germline): MNHEY, SVGAGI. V lost 4 bases to trimming and J lost 7 bases; unmatched junction nucleotides: 6.

CDR3 region: CASSLWGQGVSQETQYF. As DNA, the CDR3 is TGTGCCAGCAGTTTATGGGGACAGGGGGTAAGCCAAGAGACCCAGTACTTC. J is TRBJ2-5 and V is TRBV28; 11 bases match TRBD1. The J segment lost 1 base and the V segment lost 0 bases, leaving 4 bases of the junction unmatched. There are 17 residues in the CDR3. Germline CDR1 and CDR2: MDHEN and SYDVKM.

The gene calls are TRBV6-1 and TRBJ1-1; maybe TRBD1 (6 bases). The germline V gene has CDR1 MNHNS and CDR2 SASEGT. The CDR3 extends over 15 amino acids. The V gene lost 0 bases and the J gene lost 2 bases, with 10 bases spanning the gap. The CDR3 protein is CASSEARGGNTEAFF. The CDR3 DNA sequence: TGTGCCAGCAGTGAAGCAAGGGGGGGAAACACTGAAGCTTTCTTT.

As to this clone: Within the sample, other DNA sequences also encode this same CDR3. V gene TRBV5-4 combines with J gene TRBJ2-5; 7 bases align to TRBD1. CDR3 length equals 14 residues. Germline-derived CDR1 and CDR2 are SGHNT and YYREEE (reference sequence). V lost 1 base and J lost 3; bases outside the gene matches: 3. This chain's CDR3 is CASSLRTGKETQYF. CDR3 coding DNA: TGTGCCAGCAGCTTGCGGACAGGAAAAGAGACCCAGTACTTC.

As regards this clone: Other DNA sequences from this sample encode an identical CDR3 as well. This chain uses TRBV5-1 with TRBJ2-7; D is unclear. The germline V gene has CDR1 SGHRS and CDR2 YFSETQ. The V and J ends lost 0 bases and 3 bases respectively, with 10 bases between them. The CDR3 is made up of 14 amino acids. The CDR3 loop reads CASSLEGGRYEQYF. CDR3 sequence (DNA): TGCGCCAGCAGCTTGGAGGGTGGTCGCTACGAGCAGTACTTC.

This clone was found a few times. This rearrangement joins TRBV18 to TRBJ2-3; 14 bases agree with TRBD2. The germline gives CDR1 KGHSH, CDR2 LQKENI. After removal of 3 bases from V and 2 bases from J, the junction contained 7 bases not matched to a gene. The CDR3 loop spans 18 amino acids. The CDR3 loop reads CASSPRGTSGSNTDTQYF. The CDR3 bases are TGTGCCAGCTCACCGCGAGGGACTAGCGGGAGTAACACAGATACGCAGTATTTT.